The entry below gives a single T cell receptor (beta chain) sequence along with its context. Antigen specificity is unknown. This sample is part of a study of T cell responses to AZD1222 COVID-19 vaccine. Overall study context: Recipients boosted at about 4 weeks or about 12 weeks are pooled.

Germline V gene sequence: CDR1 SSHAT, CDR2 FNYEAQ (reference sequence). CDR3 size: 16 residues. V was pared by 5 bases and J by 0 bases, with 14 bases between. Produced via immunoSEQ multiplex PCR; TCRdb's table is partial and in-frame only. The sample shows 95,000 to 150,000 clones, 88% of them seen only once. Study findings and constraints: With dominance at 160-218 and 743-854, vaccine-associated CD4 TCRs spanned spike.

This sequence was found in an adult in good health. J is TRBJ1-3 and V is TRBV7-7; tentatively, D is TRBD1 (6 bases). Sequenced here: peripheral blood, sampled on day 0 of AZD1222 vaccination. The CDR3 region is CASSEGGPSSGNTIYF. CDR3 DNA: TGTGCCAGCAGCGAGGGGGGGCCCTCCTCTGGAAACACCATATATTTT.